One and the same sample provided the 9 T cell receptor beta chains below, sequenced in a study of graft-versus-host responses after intestinal transplantation. Their recognized antigens are unknown. Assay used: immunoSEQ multiplex PCR; TCRdb lists only in-frame clones, some missing. This sample has around 88,000 clones; approximately 89% occur once, and the top ten carry 7% to 8.5%. The sequencing used unstimulated CD8+ T cells sorted from spleen or lymph node cells, collected before transplant. These receptors came from a human donor who was the organ donor for an intestinal transplant.

V and J are TRBV5-4 and TRBJ2-2; the D gene could be TRBD1 or TRBD2 (5 bases each). This CDR3 comprises 15 residues. The germline CDR1 and CDR2 sequences are SGHNT and YYREEE (reference sequence). Trimming took 4 bases from V and 1 from J, leaving 11 bases between them. The DNA of the CDR3 is TGTGCCAGCAGCGGGGGAGTAGGGAACACCGGGGAGCTGTTTTTT. This translates into CASSGGVGNTGELFF. The full variable domain, with the rest looked up from reference TRBV5-4 and TRBJ2-2, is ETGVTQSPTHLIKTRGQQVTLRCSSQSGHNTVSWYQQALGQGPQFIFQYYREEENGRGNFPPRFSGLQFPNYSSELNVNALELDDSALYLCASSGGVGNTGELFFGEGSRLTVL.

This clone has only one observation. The V and J genes are TRBV4-1 and TRBJ1-1; D is unclear. V was shortened by 4 bases and J by 8 bases, with 17 bases between the two germline ends. The germline CDR1 and CDR2 sequences are MGHRA and YSYEKL. The CDR3 extends over 14 amino acids. CDR3 coding DNA: TGCGCCAGCAGCCCAGATCTAGGCGCGAGAGAAGCTTTCTTT. Translating gives CASSPDLGAREAFF.

This clone was found a few times. The rearrangement links TRBV5-1 to TRBJ2-4; a possible D gene is TRBD2 (7 bases). The CDR3 contains 16 residues. V gave up 1 base and J gave up 3 bases, with 14 bases separating them. Germline V lookup: CDR1 SGHRS, CDR2 YFSETQ. CDR3 sequence reads: CASSLRGEGVKNIQYF. The CDR3 nucleotides read TGCGCCAGCAGCTTGAGAGGGGAGGGGGTCAAAAACATTCAGTACTTC.

V gene TRBV29-1 combines with J gene TRBJ1-1, with TRBD1 matching over 8 bases. Germline V CDR1 and CDR2: SQVTM, ANQGSEA. This CDR3 is 14 amino acids long. After removal of 0 bases from V and 10 bases from J, the junction contained 10 bases not matched to a gene. CDR3 in amino acids: CSVEDWGQGAGAFF. The CDR3 DNA follows: TGCAGCGTTGAAGATTGGGGGCAGGGGGCGGGAGCTTTCTTT.

V usage is TRBV11-2 and J usage is TRBJ2-7, with TRBD2 matching 7 bases. J lost 3 bases, V lost 3 bases, and 5 bases had no gene match. The CDR3 totals 14 residues. The germline V gene encodes CDR1 SGHAT and CDR2 FQNNGV. CDR3 loop: CASSFGASGYEQYF. CDR3 bases: TGTGCCAGCAGCTTCGGGGCTAGCGGCTACGAGCAGTACTTC.

The rearrangement uses TRBV7-8 and TRBJ1-2, with D unclear. CDR1 SGHVS and CDR2 FQNEAQ come from the germline V gene. The CDR3 is 14 amino acids. V was clipped by 1 base and J by 8 bases, with 14 bases between them. The CDR3 coding sequence is TGTGCCAGCAGCTTAGGTGAGGGCTCGCTCGGCTACACCTTC. Amino acid sequence: CASSLGEGSLGYTF.

V and J are TRBV19 and TRBJ2-1, with D perhaps matching TRBD2 (6 bases). V shed 3 bases and J shed 6 bases, with 15 bases lying between them. The CDR3 loop spans 15 amino acids. Germline CDR1 LNHDA, CDR2 SQIVND (reference sequence). This CDR3 reads CASSITGGKVNEQFF. The CDR3 DNA sequence: TGTGCCAGTAGTATCACGGGCGGGAAGGTCAATGAGCAGTTCTTC.

V gene TRBV4-1 combines with J gene TRBJ2-5, with D maybe TRBD2 (5 bases). The V end was cut by 1 base, the J end by 11 bases, with 17 bases between. Per the germline V gene, CDR1 is MGHRA and CDR2 is YSYEKL. This CDR3 has 14 amino acids. CDR3 nucleotide sequence: TGCGCCAGCAGCCAAGCGCGCAGTAGCTGGGAGCAGTACTTC. Residues: CASSQARSSWEQYF.

V gene TRBV6-1 combines with J gene TRBJ2-1, with 9 bases lining up with TRBD2. The J segment lost 6 bases and the V segment lost 4 bases, leaving 16 bases of the junction unmatched. This CDR3 region has 18 residues. Germline V gene data show CDR1 as MNHNS and CDR2 as SASEGT. The CDR3 DNA reads as TGTGCCAGCAGTGGATGGTGGGCTAGCGGGGCCCCTGGCAATGAGCAGTTCTTC. Translation: CASSGWWASGAPGNEQFF.